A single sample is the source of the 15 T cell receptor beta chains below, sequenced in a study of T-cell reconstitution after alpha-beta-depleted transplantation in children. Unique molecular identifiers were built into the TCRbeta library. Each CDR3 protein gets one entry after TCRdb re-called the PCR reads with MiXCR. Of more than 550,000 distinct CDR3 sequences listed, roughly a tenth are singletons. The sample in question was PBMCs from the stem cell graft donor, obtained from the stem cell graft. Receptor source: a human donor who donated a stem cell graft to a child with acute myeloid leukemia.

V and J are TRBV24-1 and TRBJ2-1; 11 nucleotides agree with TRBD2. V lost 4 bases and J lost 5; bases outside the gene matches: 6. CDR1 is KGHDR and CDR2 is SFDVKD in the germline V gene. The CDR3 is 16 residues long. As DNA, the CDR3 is TGTGCCACCAGTGACCCTACTAGCGGGAGTAACAATGAGCAGTTCTTC. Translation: CATSDPTSGSNNEQFF.

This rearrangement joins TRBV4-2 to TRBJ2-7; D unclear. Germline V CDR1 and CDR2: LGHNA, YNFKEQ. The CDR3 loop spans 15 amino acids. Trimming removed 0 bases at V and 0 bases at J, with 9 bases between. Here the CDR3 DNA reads TGTGCCAGCAGCCAAGATCCAACTCTCTCCTACGAGCAGTACTTC. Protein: CASSQDPTLSYEQYF.

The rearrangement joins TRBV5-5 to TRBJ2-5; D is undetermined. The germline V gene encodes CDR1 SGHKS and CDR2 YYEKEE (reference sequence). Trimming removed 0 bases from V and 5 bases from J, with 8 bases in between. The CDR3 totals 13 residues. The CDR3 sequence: CASSLADWETQYF. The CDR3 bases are TGTGCCAGCAGCTTGGCCGATTGGGAGACCCAGTACTTC.

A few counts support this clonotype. CDR3 residues: CASTVMAGGAYEQYF. CDR3 coding DNA: TGTGCCAGCACCGTTATGGCGGGAGGAGCCTACGAGCAGTACTTC. The V call is TRBV28, the J call TRBJ2-7; 8 bases are a match to TRBD2. This CDR3 spans 15 amino acids. Germline lookup yields CDR1 MDHEN and CDR2 SYDVKM. V lost 7 bases to trimming and J lost 2 bases; unmatched junction nucleotides: 10.

The CDR3 protein is CSVDLAGGGETQYF. Here the CDR3 DNA reads TGCAGCGTTGATTTAGCGGGAGGAGGTGAGACCCAGTACTTC. The chain has TRBV29-1 and TRBJ2-5, with 10 bases identical to TRBD2. V trimming: 3 bases; J trimming: 5 bases; junction bases outside the gene matches: 6. This CDR3 is built from 14 residues. Germline CDR1 SQVTM, CDR2 ANQGSEA.

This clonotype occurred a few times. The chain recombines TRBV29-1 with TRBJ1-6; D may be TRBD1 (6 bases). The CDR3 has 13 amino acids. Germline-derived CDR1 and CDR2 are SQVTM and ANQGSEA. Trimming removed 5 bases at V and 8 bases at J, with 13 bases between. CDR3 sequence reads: CSVKTGNYSPLHF. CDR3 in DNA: TGCAGCGTTAAGACAGGCAACTATTCACCCCTCCACTTT.

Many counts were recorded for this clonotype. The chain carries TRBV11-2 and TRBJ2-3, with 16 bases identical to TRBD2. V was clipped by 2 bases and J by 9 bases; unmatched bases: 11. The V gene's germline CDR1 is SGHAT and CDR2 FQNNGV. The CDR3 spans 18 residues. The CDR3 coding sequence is TGTGCCAGCAGCTTATATGTAGGGACTAGCGGGAGGGCGTGGACGCAGTATTTT. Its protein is CASSLYVGTSGRAWTQYF.

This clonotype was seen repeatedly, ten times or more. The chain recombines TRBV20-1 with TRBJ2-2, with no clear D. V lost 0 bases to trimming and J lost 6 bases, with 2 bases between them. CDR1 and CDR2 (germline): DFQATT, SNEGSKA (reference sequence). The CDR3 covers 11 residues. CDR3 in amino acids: CSARDAGELFF. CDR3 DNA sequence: TGCAGTGCTAGAGATGCCGGGGAGCTGTTTTTT.

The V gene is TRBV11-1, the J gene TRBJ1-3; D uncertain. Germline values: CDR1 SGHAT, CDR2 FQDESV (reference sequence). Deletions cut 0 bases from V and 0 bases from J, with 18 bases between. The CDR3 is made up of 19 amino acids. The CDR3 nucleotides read TGTGCCAGCAGCTTAGCGGCCCTTAATGGCAGGTTCTCTGGAAACACCATATATTTT. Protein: CASSLAALNGRFSGNTIYF.

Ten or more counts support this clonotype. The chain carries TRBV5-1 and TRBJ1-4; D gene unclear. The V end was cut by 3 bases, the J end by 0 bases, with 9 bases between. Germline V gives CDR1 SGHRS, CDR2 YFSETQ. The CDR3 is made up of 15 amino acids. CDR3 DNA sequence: TGCGCCAGCAGCTCAAACACTGCAACTAATGAAAAACTGTTTTTT. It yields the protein CASSSNTATNEKLFF.

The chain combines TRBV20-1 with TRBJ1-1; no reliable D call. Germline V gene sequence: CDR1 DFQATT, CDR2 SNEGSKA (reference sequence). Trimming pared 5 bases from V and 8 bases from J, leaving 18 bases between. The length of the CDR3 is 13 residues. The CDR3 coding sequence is TGCAGTGCTCACGTCCCGGTTTACTACGAAGCTTTCTTT. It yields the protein CSAHVPVYYEAFF.

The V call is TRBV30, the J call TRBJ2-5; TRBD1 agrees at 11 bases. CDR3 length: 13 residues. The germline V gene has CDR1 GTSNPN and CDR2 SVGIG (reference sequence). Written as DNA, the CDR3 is TGTGCTATAGGACAGGGGGCTCGAGAGACCCAGTACTTC. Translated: CAIGQGARETQYF.

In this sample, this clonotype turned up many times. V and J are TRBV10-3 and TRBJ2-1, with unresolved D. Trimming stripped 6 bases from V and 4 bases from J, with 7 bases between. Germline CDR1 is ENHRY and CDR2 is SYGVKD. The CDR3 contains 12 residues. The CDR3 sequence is CAISLEYNEQFF. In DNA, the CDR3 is TGTGCCATCAGCCTAGAGTACAATGAGCAGTTCTTC.

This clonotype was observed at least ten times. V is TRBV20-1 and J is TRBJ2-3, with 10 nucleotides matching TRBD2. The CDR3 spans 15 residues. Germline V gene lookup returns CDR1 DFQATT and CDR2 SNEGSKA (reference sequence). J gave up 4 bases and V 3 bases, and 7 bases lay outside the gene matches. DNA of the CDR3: TGCAGTGCTAGTGCTAGCGGGAGTGGCGCAGATACGCAGTATTTT. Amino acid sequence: CSASASGSGADTQYF.

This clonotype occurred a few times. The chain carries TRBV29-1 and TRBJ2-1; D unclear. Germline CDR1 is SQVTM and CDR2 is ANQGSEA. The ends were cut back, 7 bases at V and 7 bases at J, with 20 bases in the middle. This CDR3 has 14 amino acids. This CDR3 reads CSAPISRETNEQFF. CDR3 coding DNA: TGCAGCGCCCCGATTTCTCGCGAAACTAATGAGCAGTTCTTC.